These 17 T cell receptor beta chains share one sample of origin, sequenced in a study of blood T cell repertoires in COVID-19 (dated by TCRdb to 2019 to 2021). Receptor libraries were prepared by the immunoSEQ multiplex PCR assay. Imported from immuneACCESS, the table was reduced by TCRdb to in-frame sequences with V and J called. These copies leave out some clones; in studies compared against another copy, an unresolved V gene accounts for under half, and the cause of the remainder is not known. The sample has over 120,000 clones on record, over 65% of them singletons. Together, the top ten hold approximately 5% of the sample. What was sequenced was peripheral blood. All receptors derive from a human donor in a cohort sampled during active COVID-19.

This clone was detected a few times. V gene TRBV12-5 combines with J gene TRBJ1-2; D might be TRBD1 (5 bases). Germline values: CDR1 LGHNT, CDR2 FRNRAP. V gave up 3 bases and J gave up 7 bases, with 27 bases separating them. This CDR3 spans 18 amino acids. The CDR3 DNA reads as TGTGCTAGTGGTTTTTGGGGACTGTGCAGGAACGCTTTTGGTGGCTACACCTTC. The encoded protein is CASGFWGLCRNAFGGYTF.

V and J are TRBV15 and TRBJ1-2, with D perhaps matching TRBD1 (5 bases). The germline CDR1 and CDR2 sequences are LNHNV and YYDKDF (reference sequence). The germline V and J ends were trimmed by 0 bases and 0 bases, with 8 bases remaining between them. The CDR3 has 15 amino acids. The CDR3 DNA reads TGTGCCACCAGCAGAGACAGGGTAGCTAACTATGGCTACACCTTC. Its protein product is CATSRDRVANYGYTF.

This rearrangement joins TRBV5-4 to TRBJ1-5, with D tentatively TRBD1 (5 bases). CDR3 length: 13 residues. Between the trimmed V and J ends, which lost 4 bases and 3 bases, there was a span of 8 bases. From germline, CDR1 is SGHNT and CDR2 YYREEE (reference sequence). The CDR3 nucleotides read TGTGCCAGCAGCCAGGACACCAATCAGCCCCAGCATTTT. Its translation is CASSQDTNQPQHF.

This chain connects TRBV7-2 to TRBJ2-5; the match to TRBD1 covers 8 bases. The CDR3 length is 18 residues. V was pared by 2 bases and J by 5 bases, with 16 bases of the junction left unmatched. Germline V gene sequence: CDR1 SGHTA, CDR2 FQGNSA. Here the CDR3 DNA reads TGTGCCAGCAGCTTAAAGTGGCAGGGGGCCGCGTCTTTTGAGACCCAGTACTTC. Translated: CASSLKWQGAASFETQYF.

The chain combines TRBV5-1 with TRBJ2-3; TRBD1 is a possible D gene (5 bases). CDR1 SGHRS and CDR2 YFSETQ come from the germline V gene. The V end lost 0 bases, the J end lost 2 bases, and 13 bases lay between the germline ends. CDR3 length equals 16 residues. For the CDR3, the DNA is TGCGCCAGCAGCTTGGAGGGCAGGGAAGACACAGATACGCAGTATTTT. Encoded protein: CASSLEGREDTDTQYF.

The J gene is TRBJ1-3, the V gene TRBV30; 7 bases line up with TRBD1. The germline V gene encodes CDR1 GTSNPN and CDR2 SVGIG (reference sequence). V shed 5 bases, J shed 7 bases, and the junction held 17 bases outside the gene matches. The CDR3 covers 16 residues. The CDR3 DNA follows: TGTGCCTGGGGAGGGAGAACAGGGGAAATATTGAACACCATATATTTT. As protein: CAWGGRTGEILNTIYF.

The rearrangement joins TRBV27 to TRBJ2-1; TRBD2 is a possible D gene (5 bases). Looked up from germline, CDR1 is MNHEY and CDR2 is SMNVEV (reference sequence). CDR3 length equals 13 residues. Trimming took off 6 bases at V and 6 bases at J, with 12 bases between the two ends. Written as DNA, the CDR3 is TGTGCCAGCAGCCCAAGGACTGGCAATGAGCAGTTCTTC. This sequence encodes CASSPRTGNEQFF.

This chain links TRBV19 with TRBJ2-3; 9 nucleotides line up with TRBD2. J gave up 4 bases and V 0 bases, and 11 bases lay outside the gene matches. Germline CDR1 and CDR2: LNHDA and SQIVND (reference sequence). The CDR3 runs 18 residues. The CDR3 region has the DNA TGTGCCAGTAGTATAGATCAGGGACTAGCAGTGTCGGCAGATACGCAGTATTTT. Translated, it gives CASSIDQGLAVSADTQYF.

The chain recombines TRBV7-3 with TRBJ1-2, with a weak D call TRBD1 (5 bases). This CDR3 has 13 amino acids. Trimming shortened V by 2 bases and J by 6 bases, and 10 bases separated the two germline ends. Germline V CDR1 and CDR2: SGHTA, FQGTGA. The CDR3 reads CASSLPSGNGYTF. For the CDR3, the DNA is TGTGCCAGCAGCTTACCGTCAGGGAATGGCTACACCTTC.

The chain uses TRBV7-9 and TRBJ2-5, with 13 positions matching TRBD2. The germline V gene has CDR1 SEHNR and CDR2 FQNEAQ (reference sequence). Germline trimming cut 5 bases from V and 1 base from J; bases unmatched to any gene: 4. CDR3 length equals 16 residues. CDR3 sequence reads: CASSPRLAGGQETQYF. The CDR3 nucleotides are TGTGCCAGCAGCCCCCGACTAGCGGGAGGCCAAGAGACCCAGTACTTC.

This rearrangement joins TRBV9 to TRBJ1-3, with 7 bases fitting TRBD1. Germline V lookup: CDR1 SGDLS, CDR2 YYNGEE. CDR3 length: 15 residues. V lost 4 bases and J lost 0; bases outside the gene matches: 4. The CDR3 spells CASSRDSLSGNTIYF. For the CDR3, the DNA is TGTGCCAGCAGCCGGGACAGCCTCTCTGGAAACACCATATATTTT.

The chain uses TRBV27 and TRBJ2-7; a possible D gene is TRBD1 (5 bases). Per the germline V gene, CDR1 is MNHEY and CDR2 is SMNVEV (reference sequence). V was trimmed by 2 bases and J by 1 base, leaving 18 bases between them. The CDR3 loop spans 17 amino acids. CDR3 nucleotide sequence: TGTGCCAGCAGTTTAAAACTATCGGGCAGGGCTTCCTACGAGCAGTACTTC. Translating gives CASSLKLSGRASYEQYF.

The chain links TRBV5-1 to TRBJ2-3; 7 nucleotides align to TRBD2. Germline V lookup: CDR1 SGHRS, CDR2 YFSETQ. CDR3 length: 16 residues. V lost 4 bases to trimming and J lost 4 bases; unmatched junction nucleotides: 12. CDR3: CASSPQPAGNADTQYF. CDR3 in DNA: TGCGCCAGCAGCCCCCAACCAGCGGGGAACGCAGATACGCAGTATTTT.

CDR3 nucleotide sequence: TGTGCCAGCAGTGAATTATTGGCAGACAATGAGCAGTTCTTC. This gives the protein CASSELLADNEQFF. The rearrangement links TRBV2 to TRBJ2-1; D gene unclear. Trimming removed 2 bases from V and 5 bases from J, with 10 bases in between. Germline loops: CDR1 SNHLY, CDR2 FYNNEI. The CDR3 totals 14 residues.

The chain uses TRBV7-8 and TRBJ1-1, with 11 bases that match TRBD1. Germline CDR1 SGHVS, CDR2 FQNEAQ. The CDR3 runs 16 residues. V trimming: 3 bases; J trimming: 0 bases; junction bases outside the gene matches: 3. The CDR3: CASSFRDRGLNTEAFF. The CDR3 nucleotides are TGTGCCAGCAGCTTCCGGGACAGGGGGTTGAACACTGAAGCTTTCTTT. Full variable domain (rest looked up from reference TRBV7-8 and TRBJ1-1): GAGVSQSPRYKVAKRGQDVALRCDPISGHVSLFWYQQALGQGPEFLTYFQNEAQLDKSGLPSDRFFAERPEGSVSTLKIQRTQQEDSAVYLCASSFRDRGLNTEAFFGQGTRLTVV.

The J gene is TRBJ2-5, the V gene TRBV15; TRBD1 is a possible D gene (6 bases). Per germline, CDR1 LNHNV and CDR2 YYDKDF (reference sequence). The CDR3 covers 13 residues. Trimming pared 0 bases from V and 4 bases from J, leaving 6 bases between. The chain's CDR3 is CATSRDRGETQYF. In nucleotides, the CDR3 is TGTGCCACCAGCAGAGACAGGGGAGAGACCCAGTACTTC.

The chain links TRBV24-1 to TRBJ2-1; TRBD1 might be the D (6 bases). With 4 bases removed from V and 6 bases from J, the gap between germline ends came to 15 bases. Germline assignment: CDR1 KGHDR and CDR2 SFDVKD. This CDR3 spans 15 amino acids. CDR3 DNA: TGTGCCACCAGTGACCCGCACAGGGTTGGCAATGAGCAGTTCTTC. Translated: CATSDPHRVGNEQFF.